This T cell receptor (beta chain) derives from a study of post-analysis software for immune sequencing data. Study in general: Courses of disease covered relapsing-remitting, secondary progressive and progressive-relapsing multiple sclerosis.

Unique molecular identifiers tagged the TCR beta cDNA libraries. T cells, roughly 0.9 to 11 million of them, yielded 500,000 or so cDNA molecules. Each CDR3 protein gets one entry after TCRdb re-called the PCR reads with MiXCR. Of about 200,000 distinct CDR3 sequences detected, 25% to 35% appear once; the ten largest clones hold approximately 3.6%. Study-level points and caveats: Compared against controls, patients with multiple sclerosis displayed significantly lower normalized Chao1 diversity.

Notes on this clonotype: Its matching antigen is unknown. A much larger clone differs from this one at a single base, so this may be a read error.

The specimen was blood. This receptor was taken from a girl aged 2-17 years with multiple sclerosis.

The CDR3 DNA sequence: TGTGCCAGCAATAACCGGGACAGGGACAATGAGCAGTACTTC. Translated, it gives CASNNRDRDNEQYF. The gene calls are TRBV2 and TRBJ2-5; 9 positions match TRBD1. Germline V gives CDR1 SNHLY, CDR2 FYNNEI. The CDR3 runs 14 residues. Germline trimming cut 7 bases from V and 11 bases from J; bases unmatched to any gene: 14. The variable domain in full, completed from reference TRBV2 and TRBJ2-5, reads EPEVTQTPSHQVTQMGQEVILRCVPISNHLYFYWYRQILGQKVEFLVSFYNNEISEKSEIFDDQFSVERPDGSNFTLKIRSTKLEDSAMYFCASNNRDRDNEQYFGPGTRLLVL.